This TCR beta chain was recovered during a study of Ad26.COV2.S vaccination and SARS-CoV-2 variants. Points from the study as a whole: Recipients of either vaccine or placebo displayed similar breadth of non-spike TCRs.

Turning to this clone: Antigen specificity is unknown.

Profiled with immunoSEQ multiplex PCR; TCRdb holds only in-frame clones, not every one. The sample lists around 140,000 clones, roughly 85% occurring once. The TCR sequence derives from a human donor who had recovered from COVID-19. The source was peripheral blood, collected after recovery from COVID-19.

CDR3 nucleotides: TGTGCCAGCCTTAAGCTTAAAGGATCCGACGATTTAAGCACAGATACGCAGTATTTT. Its translation is CASLKLKGSDDLSTDTQYF. The chain recombines TRBV11-3 with TRBJ2-3, with no clear D. Germline values: CDR1 SGHNT, CDR2 YENEEA. The V end was cut by 8 bases, the J end by 0 bases, with 27 bases between. The length of the CDR3 is 19 residues.